This section outlines one T cell receptor beta chain sequence together with its context. The target antigen is unknown. 5'-RACE, quantitative and with molecular barcodes, yielded the TCR beta libraries. TCRdb recomputed calls from the 5' RACE reads with MiXCR, one row per CDR3 protein. The table shows some 840,000 distinct CDR3 sequences, with approximately 10% occurring only once. The entry originates in a study of CD8 T cells in ankylosing spondylitis. CDR1 is MNHNS and CDR2 is SASEGT in the germline V gene. The CDR3 sequence is 14 residues long. With 5 bases removed from V and 5 bases from J, the gap between germline ends came to 15 bases. Findings of the study overall: A motif in TCR beta, a set of under ten highly homologous variants, appeared characteristic of ankylosing spondylitis blood. Matched ankylosing spondylitis synovial fluid reportedly contained a significantly enriched population of disease-linked clones.

Material: blood, either unsorted or a sorted T cell fraction (not recorded which). The sequence was collected from a male donor with ankylosing spondylitis. The rearrangement joins TRBV6-1 to TRBJ1-1; D gene unclear. This chain's CDR3 is CASSRREGGTEAFF. The CDR3 bases are TGTGCCAGCAGTAGGCGAGAGGGAGGGACTGAAGCTTTCTTT.